Here is one T cell receptor beta chain with its context. Its antigen is currently unknown. These data come from a study of T cell responses to AZD1222 COVID-19 vaccine. Some clones are missing from TCRdb's copy, which holds only in-frame ones; the method was immunoSEQ multiplex PCR. The sample holds approximately 92,000 clones, under 90% seen once. Whole-study results and caveats: Only a handful of AZD1222 recipients tested seropositive at baseline.

This CDR3 contains 14 residues. Germline V gene data show CDR1 as ENHRY and CDR2 as SYGVKD. Trimming removed 3 bases at V and 5 bases at J, with 14 bases between. The material was peripheral blood, obtained on day 0 of AZD1222 vaccination. The rearrangement uses TRBV10-3 and TRBJ2-7; a weak D match, TRBD1 (5 bases). The sequence derives from an adult in good health. CDR3 in amino acids: CAISDSLTGDEQYF. CDR3 DNA: TGTGCCATCAGTGACTCCCTTACAGGTGACGAGCAGTACTTC.